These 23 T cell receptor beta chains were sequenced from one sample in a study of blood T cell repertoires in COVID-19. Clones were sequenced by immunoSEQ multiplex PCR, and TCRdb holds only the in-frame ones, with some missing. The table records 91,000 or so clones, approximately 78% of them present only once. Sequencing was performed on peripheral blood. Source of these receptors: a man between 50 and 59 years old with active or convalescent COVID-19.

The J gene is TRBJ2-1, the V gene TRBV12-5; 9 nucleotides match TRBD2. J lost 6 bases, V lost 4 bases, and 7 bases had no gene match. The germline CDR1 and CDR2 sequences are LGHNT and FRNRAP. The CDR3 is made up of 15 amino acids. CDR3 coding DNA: TGTGCTAGTGGTTCCCCGGCGGGGGGGCCCAATGAGCAGTTCTTC. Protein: CASGSPAGGPNEQFF.

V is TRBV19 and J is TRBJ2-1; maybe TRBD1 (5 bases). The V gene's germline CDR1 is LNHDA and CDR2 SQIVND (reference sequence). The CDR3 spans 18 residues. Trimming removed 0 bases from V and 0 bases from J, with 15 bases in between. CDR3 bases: TGTGCCAGTAGTATAGATGGGGCAGGTACCTCCTCCTACAATGAGCAGTTCTTC. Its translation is CASSIDGAGTSSYNEQFF. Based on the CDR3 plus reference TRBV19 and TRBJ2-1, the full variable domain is DGGITQSPKYLFRKEGQNVTLSCEQNLNHDAMYWYRQDPGQGLRLIYYSQIVNDFQKGDIAEGYSVSREKKESFPLTVTSAQKNPTAFYLCASSIDGAGTSSYNEQFFGPGTRLTVL.

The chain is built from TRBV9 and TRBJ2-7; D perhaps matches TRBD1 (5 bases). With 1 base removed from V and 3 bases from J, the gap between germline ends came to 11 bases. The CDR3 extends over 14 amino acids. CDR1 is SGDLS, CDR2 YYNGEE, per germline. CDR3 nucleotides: TGTGCCAGCAGCGTAAACCAGGGAAGCTACGAGCAGTACTTC. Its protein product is CASSVNQGSYEQYF.

CDR3 sequence reads: CASSQVGRGYRNTIYF. The CDR3 DNA reads TGCGCCAGCAGCCAAGTCGGGAGGGGATATAGAAACACCATATATTTT. The chain uses TRBV4-1 and TRBJ1-3; TRBD1 might be the D (5 bases). Between the trimmed V and J ends, which lost 1 base and 5 bases, there was a span of 15 bases. Germline V gene data show CDR1 as MGHRA and CDR2 as YSYEKL. The CDR3 extends over 16 amino acids.

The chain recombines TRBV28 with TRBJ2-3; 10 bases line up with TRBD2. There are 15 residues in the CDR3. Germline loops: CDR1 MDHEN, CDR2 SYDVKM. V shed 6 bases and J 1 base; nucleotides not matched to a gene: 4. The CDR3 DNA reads TGTGCCAGCAGGTCCGGGACTAGCGGCACAGATACGCAGTATTTT. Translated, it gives CASRSGTSGTDTQYF.

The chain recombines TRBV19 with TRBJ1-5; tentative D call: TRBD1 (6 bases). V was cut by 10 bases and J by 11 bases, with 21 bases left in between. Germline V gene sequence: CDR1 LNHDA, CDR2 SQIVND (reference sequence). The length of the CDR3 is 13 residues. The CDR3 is CATAQGPLRSQHF. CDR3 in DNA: TGTGCCACCGCACAGGGACCCCTGAGGTCCCAGCATTTT.

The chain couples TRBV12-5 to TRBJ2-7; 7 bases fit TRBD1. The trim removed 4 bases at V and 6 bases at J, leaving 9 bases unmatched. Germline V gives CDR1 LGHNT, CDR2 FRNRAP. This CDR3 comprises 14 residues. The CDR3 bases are TGTGCTAGTGGTTACGACAGGGCTCCAGGCGAGCAGTACTTC. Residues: CASGYDRAPGEQYF. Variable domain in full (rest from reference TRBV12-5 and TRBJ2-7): DARVTQTPRHKVTEMGQEVTMRCQPILGHNTVFWYRQTMMQGLELLAYFRNRAPLDDSGMPKDRFSAEMPDATLATLKIQPSEPRDSAVYFCASGYDRAPGEQYFGPGTRLTVT.

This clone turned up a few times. The chain's CDR3 is CATSREGGSAEAFF. The CDR3 bases are TGTGCCACCAGCAGAGAGGGGGGTTCGGCTGAAGCTTTCTTT. This chain joins TRBV15 and TRBJ1-1, with D maybe TRBD1 (5 bases). This CDR3 comprises 14 residues. The V gene's germline CDR1 is LNHNV and CDR2 YYDKDF (reference sequence). V gave up 0 bases and J gave up 6 bases, with 11 bases separating them.

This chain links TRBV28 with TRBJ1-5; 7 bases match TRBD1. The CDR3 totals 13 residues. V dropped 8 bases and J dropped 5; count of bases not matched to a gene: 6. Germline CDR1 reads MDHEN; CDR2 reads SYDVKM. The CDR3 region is CASGRQGDQPQHF. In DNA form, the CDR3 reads TGTGCCAGCGGGAGGCAGGGGGATCAGCCCCAGCATTTT.

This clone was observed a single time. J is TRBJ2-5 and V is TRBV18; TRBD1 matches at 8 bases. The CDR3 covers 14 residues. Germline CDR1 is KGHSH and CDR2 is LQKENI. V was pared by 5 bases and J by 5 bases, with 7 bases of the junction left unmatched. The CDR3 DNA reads TGTGCCAGCTCAAGCACAGGGGGAGAGGAGACCCAGTACTTC. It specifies CASSSTGGEETQYF.

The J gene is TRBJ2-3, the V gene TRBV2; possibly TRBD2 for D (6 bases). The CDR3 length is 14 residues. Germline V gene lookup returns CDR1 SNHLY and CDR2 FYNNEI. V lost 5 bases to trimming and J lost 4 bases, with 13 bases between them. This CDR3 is CASSRDGGADTQYF. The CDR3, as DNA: TGTGCCAGCAGTCGGGACGGAGGGGCAGATACGCAGTATTTT.

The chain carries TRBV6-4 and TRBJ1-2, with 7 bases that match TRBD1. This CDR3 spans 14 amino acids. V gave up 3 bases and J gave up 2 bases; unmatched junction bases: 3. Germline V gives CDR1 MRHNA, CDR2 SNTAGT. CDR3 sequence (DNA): TGTGCCAGCAGTGAGGGACAGATGAACTATGGCTACACCTTC. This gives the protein CASSEGQMNYGYTF.

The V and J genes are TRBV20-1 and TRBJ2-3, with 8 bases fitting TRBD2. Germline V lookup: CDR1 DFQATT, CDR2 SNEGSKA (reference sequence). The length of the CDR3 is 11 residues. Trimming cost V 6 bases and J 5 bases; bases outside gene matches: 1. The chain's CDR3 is CSATSGDTQYF. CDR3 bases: TGCAGTGCCACTAGCGGAGATACGCAGTATTTT.

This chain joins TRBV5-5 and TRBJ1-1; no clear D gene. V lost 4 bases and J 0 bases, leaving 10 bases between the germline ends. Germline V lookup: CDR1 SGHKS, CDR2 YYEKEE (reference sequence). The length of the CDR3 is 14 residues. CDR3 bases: TGTGCCAGCAGCCTTCCAGGCATGAACACTGAAGCTTTCTTT. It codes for CASSLPGMNTEAFF.

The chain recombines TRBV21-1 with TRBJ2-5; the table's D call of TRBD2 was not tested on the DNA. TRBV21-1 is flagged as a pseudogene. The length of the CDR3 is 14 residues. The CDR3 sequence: CASSTSGGEETQYF. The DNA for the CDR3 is TGTGCCAGCAGCACTAGCGGGGGGGAGGAGACCCAGTACTTC.

CDR3 in amino acids: CASSLVSRGAHQYF. The CDR3 DNA sequence: TGTGCCAGCAGCTTGGTTTCGCGGGGGGCCCATCAGTACTTC. The chain uses TRBV5-8 and TRBJ2-4; 8 bases line up with TRBD2. The V and J ends lost 0 bases and 12 bases, in that order; junction bases with no gene match: 8. The CDR3 runs to 14 residues. The germline gives CDR1 SGHTS, CDR2 YDEGEE.

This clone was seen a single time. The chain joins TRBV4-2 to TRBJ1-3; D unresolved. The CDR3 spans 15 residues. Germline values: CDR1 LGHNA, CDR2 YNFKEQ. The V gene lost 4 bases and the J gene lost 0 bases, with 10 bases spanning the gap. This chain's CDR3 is CASSPRLFSGNTIYF. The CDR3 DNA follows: TGTGCCAGCAGCCCTCGGTTATTCTCTGGAAACACCATATATTTT.

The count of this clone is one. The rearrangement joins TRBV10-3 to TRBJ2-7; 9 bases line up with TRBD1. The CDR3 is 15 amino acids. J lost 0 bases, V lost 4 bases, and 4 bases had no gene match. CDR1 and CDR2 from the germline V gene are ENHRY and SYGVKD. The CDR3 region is CAISGGTGNSYEQYF. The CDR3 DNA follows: TGTGCCATCAGTGGGGGGACAGGGAACTCCTACGAGCAGTACTTC.

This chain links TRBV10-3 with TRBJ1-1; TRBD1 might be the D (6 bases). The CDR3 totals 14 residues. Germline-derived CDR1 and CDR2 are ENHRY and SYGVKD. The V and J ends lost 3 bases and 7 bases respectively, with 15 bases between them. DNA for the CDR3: TGTGCCATCAGTGAAGAAGGGGGTTTAGGTGAAGCTTTCTTT. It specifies CAISEEGGLGEAFF.

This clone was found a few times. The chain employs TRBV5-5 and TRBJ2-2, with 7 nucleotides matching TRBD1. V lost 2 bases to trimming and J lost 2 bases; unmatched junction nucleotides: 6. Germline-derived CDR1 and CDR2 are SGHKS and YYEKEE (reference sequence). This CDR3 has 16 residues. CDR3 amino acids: CASSFDRVDNTGELFF. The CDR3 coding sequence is TGTGCCAGCAGCTTTGACAGGGTGGATAACACCGGGGAGCTGTTTTTT. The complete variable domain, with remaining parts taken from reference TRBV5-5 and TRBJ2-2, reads DAGVTQSPTHLIKTRGQQVTLRCSPISGHKSVSWYQQVLGQGPQFIFQYYEKEERGRGNFPDRFSARQFPNYSSELNVNALLLGDSALYLCASSFDRVDNTGELFFGEGSRLTVL.

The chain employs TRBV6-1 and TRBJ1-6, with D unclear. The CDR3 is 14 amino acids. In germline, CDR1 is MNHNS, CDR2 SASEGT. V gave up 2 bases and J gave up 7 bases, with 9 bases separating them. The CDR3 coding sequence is TGTGCCAGCAGTGAAAATCACATCAATTCACCCCTCCACTTT. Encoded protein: CASSENHINSPLHF.

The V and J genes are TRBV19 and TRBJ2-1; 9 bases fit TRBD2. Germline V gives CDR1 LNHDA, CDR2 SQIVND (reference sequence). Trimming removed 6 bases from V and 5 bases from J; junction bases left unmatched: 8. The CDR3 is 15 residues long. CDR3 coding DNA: TGTGCCAGTAGGCTTTGGGCTAGCGGGGACAATGAGCAGTTCTTC. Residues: CASRLWASGDNEQFF.

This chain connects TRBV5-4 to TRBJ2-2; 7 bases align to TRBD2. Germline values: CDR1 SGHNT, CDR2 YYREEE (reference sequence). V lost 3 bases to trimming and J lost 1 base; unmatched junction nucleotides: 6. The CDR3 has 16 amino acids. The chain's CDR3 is CASSSRDYKNTGELFF. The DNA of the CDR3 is TGTGCCAGCAGCTCCCGGGACTACAAGAACACCGGGGAGCTGTTTTTT.